These T cell receptor beta chains were read from a single sample in a study of cytomegalovirus exposure and HLA in healthy donors. Using immunoSEQ multiplex PCR, the repertoire was profiled, and TCRdb retains in-frame clones only, with some absent. The table lists 140,000 to 150,000 clones, around two thirds of them singletons. The sample taken for sequencing was PBMCs. Receptor source: a woman aged 55-75 years in good health and CMV-seropositive. CDR3s include the opening cysteine and the closing phenylalanine or tryptophan. Fields, in order: CDR3 protein, clone size, V gene, J gene. The size field is filled for only some rows; it gives once, few, many or a size class.

CASSSSYRTGSEQFF	NA	TRBV19	TRBJ2-1
CASSLYLQGGNTIYF	NA	TRBV5-5	TRBJ1-3
CASSLGGGSETDTQYF	NA	TRBV7-2	TRBJ2-3
CASSQTRSAGELFF	NA	TRBV7-7	TRBJ2-2
CASRAGATDTQYF	NA	TRBV10-1	TRBJ2-3
CASSHDILTGDSYEQYF	NA	TRBV5-1	TRBJ2-7
CASNGQGGSYNEQFF	NA	TRBV25-1	TRBJ2-1
CASSARDQGSAKNIQYF	NA	TRBV6-1	TRBJ2-4
CASSPPGLAGNEQFF	NA	TRBV18	TRBJ2-1
CASSPPGQPSYGYTF	NA	TRBV5-6	TRBJ1-2
CASSTGAGATDTQYF	NA	TRBV10-1	TRBJ2-3
CASSTGGTEAFF	few	TRBV6-5	TRBJ1-1
CASSPKAGLRNEQFF	few	TRBV5-4	TRBJ2-1
CASGVIGYTF	NA	TRBV19	TRBJ1-2
CASSQVSTNYGYTF	few	TRBV4-1	TRBJ1-2
CASRLNNEQFF	NA	TRBV5-1	TRBJ2-1
CASSPPGGVLTEAFF	NA	TRBV11-2	TRBJ1-1
CASSLAGDTEAFF	NA	TRBV5-1	TRBJ1-1